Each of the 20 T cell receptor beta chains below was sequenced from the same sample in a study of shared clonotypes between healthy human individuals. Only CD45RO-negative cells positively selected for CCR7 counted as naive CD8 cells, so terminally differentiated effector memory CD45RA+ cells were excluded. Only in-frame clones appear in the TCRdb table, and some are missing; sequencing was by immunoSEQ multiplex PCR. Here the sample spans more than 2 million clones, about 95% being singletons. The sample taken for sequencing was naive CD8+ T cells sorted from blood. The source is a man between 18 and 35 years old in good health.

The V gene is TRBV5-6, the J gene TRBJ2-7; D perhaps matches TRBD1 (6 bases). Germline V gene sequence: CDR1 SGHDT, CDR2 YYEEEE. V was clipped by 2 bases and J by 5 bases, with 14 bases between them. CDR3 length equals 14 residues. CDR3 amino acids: CASSFTGPRNEQYF. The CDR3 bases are TGTGCCAGCAGCTTCACAGGGCCGAGGAACGAGCAGTACTTC. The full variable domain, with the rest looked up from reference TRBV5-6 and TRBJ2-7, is DAGVTQSPTHLIKTRGQQVTLRCSPKSGHDTVSWYQQALGQGPQFIFQYYEEEERQRGNFPDRFSGHQFPNYSSELNVNALLLGDSALYLCASSFTGPRNEQYFGPGTRLTVT.

The CDR3: CASIPGGTSAQETQYF. The CDR3 nucleotides are TGTGCCAGCATCCCAGGGGGGACTAGCGCTCAAGAGACCCAGTACTTC. The V gene is TRBV21-1, the J gene TRBJ2-5; whether TRBD2, the table's D call, matches the DNA was not checked. TRBV21-1 is tagged as a pseudogene. CDR3 length equals 16 residues.

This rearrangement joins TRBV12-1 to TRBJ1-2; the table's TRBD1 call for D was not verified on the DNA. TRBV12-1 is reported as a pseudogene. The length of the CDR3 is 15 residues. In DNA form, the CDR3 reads TGTGCCAGCAGCTGTACAGGACATCCCAACTATGGCTACACCTTC. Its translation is CASSCTGHPNYGYTF.

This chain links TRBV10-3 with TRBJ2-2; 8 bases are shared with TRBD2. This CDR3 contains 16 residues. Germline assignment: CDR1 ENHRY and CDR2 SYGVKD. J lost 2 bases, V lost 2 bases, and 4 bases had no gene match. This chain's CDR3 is CAISEPTSVNTGELFF. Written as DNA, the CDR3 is TGTGCCATCAGTGAGCCGACTAGCGTCAACACCGGGGAGCTGTTTTTT.

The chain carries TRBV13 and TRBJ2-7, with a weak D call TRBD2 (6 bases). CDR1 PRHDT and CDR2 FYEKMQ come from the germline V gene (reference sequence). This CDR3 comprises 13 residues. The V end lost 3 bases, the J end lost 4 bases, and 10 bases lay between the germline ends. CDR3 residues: CASSFGTSYEQYF. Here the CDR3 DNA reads TGTGCCAGCAGCTTTGGGACTTCTTACGAGCAGTACTTC.

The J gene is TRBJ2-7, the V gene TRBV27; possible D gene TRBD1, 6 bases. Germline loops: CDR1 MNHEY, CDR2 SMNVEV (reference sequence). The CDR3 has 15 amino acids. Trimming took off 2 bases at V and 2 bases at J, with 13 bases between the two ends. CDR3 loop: CASSLVGGMTYEQYF. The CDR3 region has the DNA TGTGCCAGCAGTTTAGTAGGGGGTATGACCTACGAGCAGTACTTC.

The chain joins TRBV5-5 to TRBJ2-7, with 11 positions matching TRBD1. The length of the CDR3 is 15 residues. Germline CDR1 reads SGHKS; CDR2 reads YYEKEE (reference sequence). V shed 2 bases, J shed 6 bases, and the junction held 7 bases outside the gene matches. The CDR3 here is CASSFGWTGGSEQYF. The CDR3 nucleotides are TGTGCCAGCAGCTTCGGATGGACAGGGGGCAGCGAGCAGTACTTC.

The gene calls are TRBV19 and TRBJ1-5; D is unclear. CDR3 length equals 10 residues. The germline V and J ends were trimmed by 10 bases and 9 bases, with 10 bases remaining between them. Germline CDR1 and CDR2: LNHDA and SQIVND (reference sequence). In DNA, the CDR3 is TGTGCCACCTTTGGTCCGCCCCAGCATTTT. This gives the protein CATFGPPQHF.

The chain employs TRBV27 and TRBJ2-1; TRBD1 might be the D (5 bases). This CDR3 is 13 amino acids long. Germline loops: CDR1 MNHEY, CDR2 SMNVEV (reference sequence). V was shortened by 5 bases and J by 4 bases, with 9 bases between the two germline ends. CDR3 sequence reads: CASSMTVYNEQFF. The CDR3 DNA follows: TGTGCCAGCAGTATGACAGTATACAATGAGCAGTTCTTC.

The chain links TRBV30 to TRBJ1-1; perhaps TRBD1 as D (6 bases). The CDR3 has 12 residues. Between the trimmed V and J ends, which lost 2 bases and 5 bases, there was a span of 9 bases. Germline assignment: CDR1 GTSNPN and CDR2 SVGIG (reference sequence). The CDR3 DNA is TGTGCCTGGAGTTTCAGGGGTACTGAAGCTTTCTTT. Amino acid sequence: CAWSFRGTEAFF.

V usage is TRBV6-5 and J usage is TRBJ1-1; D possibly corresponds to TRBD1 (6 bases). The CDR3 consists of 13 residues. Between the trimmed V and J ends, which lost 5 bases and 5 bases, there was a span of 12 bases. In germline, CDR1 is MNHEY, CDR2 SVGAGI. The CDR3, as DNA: TGTGCCAGCAGTATACAAGGGGGGACTGAAGCTTTCTTT. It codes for CASSIQGGTEAFF.

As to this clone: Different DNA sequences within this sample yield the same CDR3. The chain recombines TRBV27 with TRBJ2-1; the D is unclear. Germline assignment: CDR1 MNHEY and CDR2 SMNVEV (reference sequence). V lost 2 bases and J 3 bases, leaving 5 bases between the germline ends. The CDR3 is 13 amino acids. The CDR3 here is CASSLRSYNEQFF. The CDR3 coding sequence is TGTGCCAGCAGTTTAAGGAGCTACAATGAGCAGTTCTTC.

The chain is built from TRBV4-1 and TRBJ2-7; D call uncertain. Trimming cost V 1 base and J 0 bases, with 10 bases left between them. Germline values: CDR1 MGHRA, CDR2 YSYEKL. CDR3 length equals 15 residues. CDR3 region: CASSQGAATSYEQYF. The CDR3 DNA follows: TGCGCCAGCAGCCAAGGGGCCGCCACCTCCTACGAGCAGTACTTC.

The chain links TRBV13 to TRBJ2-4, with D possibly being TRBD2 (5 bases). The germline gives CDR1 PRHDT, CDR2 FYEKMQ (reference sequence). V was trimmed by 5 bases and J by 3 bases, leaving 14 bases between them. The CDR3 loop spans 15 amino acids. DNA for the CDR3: TGTGCCAGCAGCCTCCCTCGTGCGGGCAAAAACATTCAGTACTTC. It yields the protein CASSLPRAGKNIQYF.

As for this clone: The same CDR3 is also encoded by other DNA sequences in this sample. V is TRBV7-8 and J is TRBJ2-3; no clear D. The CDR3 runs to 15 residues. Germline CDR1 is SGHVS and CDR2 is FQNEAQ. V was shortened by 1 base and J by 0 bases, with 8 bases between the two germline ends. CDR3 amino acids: CASSLVGGSTDTQYF. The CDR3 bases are TGTGCCAGCAGCTTAGTTGGTGGGAGCACAGATACGCAGTATTTT.

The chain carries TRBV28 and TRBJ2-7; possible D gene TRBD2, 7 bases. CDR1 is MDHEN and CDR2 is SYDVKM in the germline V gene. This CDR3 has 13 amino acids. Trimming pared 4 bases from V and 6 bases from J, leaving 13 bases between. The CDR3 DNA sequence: TGTGCCAGCAGTTATCTGGGGGGGCCCGAGCAGTACTTC. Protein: CASSYLGGPEQYF.

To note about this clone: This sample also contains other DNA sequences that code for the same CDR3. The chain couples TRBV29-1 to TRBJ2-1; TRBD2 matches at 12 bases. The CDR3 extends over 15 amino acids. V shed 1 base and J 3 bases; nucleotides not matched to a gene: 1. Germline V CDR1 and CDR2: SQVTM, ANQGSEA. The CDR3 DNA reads TGCAGCGTTGAAGGGACTAGCGGGAACTACAATGAGCAGTTCTTC. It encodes CSVEGTSGNYNEQFF.

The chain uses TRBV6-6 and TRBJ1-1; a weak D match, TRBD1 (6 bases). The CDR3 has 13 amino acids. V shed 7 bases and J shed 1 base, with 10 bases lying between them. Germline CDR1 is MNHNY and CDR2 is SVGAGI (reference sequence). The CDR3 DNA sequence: TGTGCCAGCAAAGAGGGGGGGAACACTGAAGCTTTCTTT. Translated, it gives CASKEGGNTEAFF.

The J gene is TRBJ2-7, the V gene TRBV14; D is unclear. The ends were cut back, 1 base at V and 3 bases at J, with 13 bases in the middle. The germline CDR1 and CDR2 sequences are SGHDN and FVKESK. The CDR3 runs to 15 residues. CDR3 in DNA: TGTGCCAGCAGCCAAGCTGATACGATCTTCTACGAGCAGTACTTC. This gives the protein CASSQADTIFYEQYF.

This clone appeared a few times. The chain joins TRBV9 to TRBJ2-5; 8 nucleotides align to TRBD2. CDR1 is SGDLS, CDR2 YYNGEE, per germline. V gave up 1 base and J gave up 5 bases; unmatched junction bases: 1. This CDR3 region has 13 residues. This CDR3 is CASSVSGSETQYF. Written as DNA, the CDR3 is TGTGCCAGCAGCGTAAGCGGGAGTGAGACCCAGTACTTC.